This T cell receptor (beta chain) was observed in a study of blood T cell repertoires in COVID-19. This clone has a single count. Individuals aged roughly 18 to 100 years were recruited from approximately 24 US areas. Assignment of participants to cohorts was predicated upon participant-reported clinical history. Assay: immunoSEQ multiplex PCR; the TCRdb copy retains only in-frame clones and omits some. The data show 250,000 to 300,000 clones, 88% seen once. Specimen: PBMCs or T cells enriched from blood (not recorded which). The sequence was collected from a woman aged 25-40 years who had recovered from COVID-19.

CDR3 sequence (DNA): TGTGCCAGCAGCCAAGCCTGGGGGGGGTACGAGCAGTACTTC. Translation gives CASSQAWGGYEQYF. This sequence joins TRBV3-1 (or the pseudogene TRBV3-2) and TRBJ2-7; 7 bases are a match to TRBD2. The CDR3 has 14 amino acids. J lost 4 bases, V lost 1 base, and 4 bases had no gene match. The germline CDR1 and CDR2 sequences are LGHDT and YNNKEL (reference sequence).